The following is a T cell receptor beta chain sequence with its context. The CDR3 totals 14 residues. Looked up from germline, CDR1 is LNHNV and CDR2 is YYDKDF (reference sequence). V lost 0 bases and J lost 8, with 11 bases in between. This entry is derived from a study of blood T cell repertoires in COVID-19. Clones were read by immunoSEQ multiplex PCR, and TCRdb kept only the in-frame ones, dropping some. The data show fewer than 300,000 clones, 87% seen once. The chain combines TRBV15 with TRBJ2-1, with D possibly matching TRBD2 (7 bases). Sequencing was carried out using peripheral blood. This clonotype originated in a woman aged 50 to 65 with acute or convalescent COVID-19. CDR3 amino acids: CATSRDGGGDEQFF. DNA of the CDR3: TGTGCCACCAGCAGAGATGGAGGGGGGGATGAGCAGTTCTTC. Full variable domain (missing parts from reference TRBV15 and TRBJ2-1): DAMVIQNPRYQVTQFGKPVTLSCSQTLNHNVMYWYQQKSSQAPKLLFHYYDKDFNNEADTPDNFQSRRPNTSFCFLDIRSPGLGDTAMYLCATSRDGGGDEQFFGPGTRLTVL.